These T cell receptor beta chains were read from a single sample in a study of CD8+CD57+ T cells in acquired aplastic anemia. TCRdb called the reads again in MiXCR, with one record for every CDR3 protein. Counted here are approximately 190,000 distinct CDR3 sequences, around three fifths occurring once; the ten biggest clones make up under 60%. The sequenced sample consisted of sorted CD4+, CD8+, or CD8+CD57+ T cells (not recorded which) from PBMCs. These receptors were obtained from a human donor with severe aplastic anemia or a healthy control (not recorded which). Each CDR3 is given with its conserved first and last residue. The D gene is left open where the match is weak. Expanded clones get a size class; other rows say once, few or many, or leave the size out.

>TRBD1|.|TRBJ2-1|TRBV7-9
CASSGQGSAQFF
TGTGCCAGCAGCGGACAGGGATCGGCTCAGTTCTTC
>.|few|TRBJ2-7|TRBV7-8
CASFHRRGGGEQYF
TGTGCCAGCTTCCACAGGAGGGGTGGGGGTGAGCAGTACTTC
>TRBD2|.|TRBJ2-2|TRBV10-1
CASSETGGHTGELFF
TGCGCCAGCAGTGAAACGGGGGGGCACACCGGGGAGCTGTTTTTT
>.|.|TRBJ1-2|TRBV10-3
CAISEPGSYGYTF
TGTGCCATCAGTGAGCCCGGTTCCTATGGCTACACCTTC
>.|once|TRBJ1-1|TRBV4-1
CASSQGGASTEAFF
TGCGCCAGCAGCCAAGGGGGCGCGAGCACTGAAGCTTTCTTT
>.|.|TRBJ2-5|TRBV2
CASSERGTLAKTQYF
TGTGCCAGCAGTGAACGCGGCACACTTGCGAAGACCCAGTACTTC
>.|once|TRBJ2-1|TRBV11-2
CASSSGGYNEQFF
TGTGCCAGCAGCTCCGGGGGCTACAATGAGCAGTTCTTC
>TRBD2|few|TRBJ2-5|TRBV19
CASTLSGLAGDQETQYF
TGTGCCAGTACCCTTTCTGGACTAGCGGGGGACCAAGAGACCCAGTACTTC
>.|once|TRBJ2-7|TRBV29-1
CSAGRQAPHEQYF
TGCAGCGCTGGGCGACAGGCCCCACACGAGCAGTACTTC
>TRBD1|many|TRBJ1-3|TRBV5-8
CASSLSGQGQGNTIYF
TGTGCCAGCAGCCTCTCGGGACAGGGGCAAGGAAACACCATATATTTT
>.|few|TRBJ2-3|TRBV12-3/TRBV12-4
CASSSADTQYF
TGTGCCAGCAGTTCGGCAGATACGCAGTATTTT
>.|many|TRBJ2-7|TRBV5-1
CASSFSTDYEQYF
TGCGCCAGCAGCTTCTCGACAGACTACGAGCAGTACTTC
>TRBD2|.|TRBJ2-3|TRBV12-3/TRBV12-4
CASSLAGTSGSDTQYF
TGTGCCAGCAGTTTAGCTGGGACTAGCGGGTCAGATACGCAGTATTTT
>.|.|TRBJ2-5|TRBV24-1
CATSDGDYRTQTQYF
TGTGCCACCAGTGATGGAGATTATAGAACGCAGACCCAGTACTTC
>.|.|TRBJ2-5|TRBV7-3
CASSLLPTSQETQYF
TGTGCCAGCAGCCTACTCCCGACTAGCCAAGAGACCCAGTACTTC
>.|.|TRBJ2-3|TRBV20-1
CSARVRQDTQYF
TGCAGTGCTAGAGTTAGGCAGGATACGCAGTATTTT
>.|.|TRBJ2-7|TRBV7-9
CASRPTPQAASSYEQYF
TGTGCCAGCAGACCGACTCCCCAGGCGGCGAGCTCCTACGAGCAGTACTTC
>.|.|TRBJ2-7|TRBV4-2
CASSQQGSSSYEQYF
TGTGCCAGCAGCCAACAGGGCTCCAGCTCCTACGAGCAGTACTTC
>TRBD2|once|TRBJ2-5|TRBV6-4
CASSESGGGQETQYF
TGTGCCAGCAGTGAGAGCGGGGGGGGCCAAGAGACCCAGTACTTC
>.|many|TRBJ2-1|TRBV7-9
CASSLGGEQFF
TGTGCCAGCAGCTTAGGAGGGGAGCAGTTCTTC
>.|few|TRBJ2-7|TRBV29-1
CSVFQGGEQYF
TGCAGCGTGTTCCAGGGCGGCGAGCAGTACTTC
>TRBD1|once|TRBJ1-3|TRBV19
CASSPNRGTGSGNTIYF
TGTGCCAGTAGTCCCAATAGGGGGACAGGCTCTGGAAACACCATATATTTT
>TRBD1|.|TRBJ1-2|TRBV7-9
CASSLDRDSYGYTF
TGTGCCAGCAGCTTGGACAGGGATAGCTATGGCTACACCTTC